These T cell receptor beta chains were read from a single sample in a study of blood T cells in healthy people across ages. Each CDR3 protein gets one entry after TCRdb re-called the 5' RACE reads with MiXCR. Altogether around 700,000 distinct CDR3 sequences are present, approximately 25% being singletons, with the ten largest covering more than 7.5%. This sample was shared with a second study, whose subject was T cells of mothers and their children.

Sequenced material: blood. The source of these receptors is a boy aged 10-17 years in good health. The CDR3 runs from the conserved cysteine through the conserved F or W. The D gene is left open where the match is weak. Expanded clones are given a class, and other clones once, few, many or no size at all.

d_call: -
clone_size: many
j_call: TRBJ2-5
v_call: TRBV4-1
cdr3_aa: CASSQDQETQYF
cdr3_nt: TGCGCCAGCAGCCAAGACCAAGAGACCCAGTACTTC

d_call: -
clone_size: few
j_call: TRBJ2-6
v_call: TRBV21-1
cdr3_aa: CASPLRGEGSGANVLTF
cdr3_nt: TGTGCCAGCCCGCTACGGGGGGAAGGCTCTGGGGCCAACGTCCTGACTTTC

d_call: -
clone_size: few
j_call: TRBJ2-5
v_call: TRBV10-3
cdr3_aa: CAIGAQGPETQYF
cdr3_nt: TGTGCCATCGGCGCACAGGGTCCCGAGACCCAGTACTTC

d_call: TRBD2
clone_size: -
j_call: TRBJ2-7
v_call: TRBV7-9
cdr3_aa: CASSLESSGRHEQYF
cdr3_nt: TGTGCCAGCAGCTTGGAAAGTAGCGGGCGTCACGAGCAGTACTTC

d_call: -
clone_size: -
j_call: TRBJ2-7
v_call: TRBV12-3/TRBV12-4
cdr3_aa: CASSPVRGEQYF
cdr3_nt: TGTGCCAGCAGTCCGGTCCGGGGCGAGCAGTACTTC

d_call: -
clone_size: many
j_call: TRBJ2-1
v_call: TRBV20-1
cdr3_aa: CSASRGQPGANEQFF
cdr3_nt: TGCAGTGCTAGCCGCGGGCAGCCTGGGGCTAATGAGCAGTTCTTC

d_call: -
clone_size: few
j_call: TRBJ2-3
v_call: TRBV24-1
cdr3_aa: CATSDLSISGTDTQYF
cdr3_nt: TGTGCCACCAGTGATTTAAGCATCAGCGGCACAGATACGCAGTATTTT

d_call: TRBD1
clone_size: -
j_call: TRBJ2-5
v_call: TRBV6-2/TRBV6-3
cdr3_aa: CASSHQTGGETQYF
cdr3_nt: TGTGCCAGCAGCCACCAGACAGGGGGAGAGACCCAGTACTTC

d_call: -
clone_size: few
j_call: TRBJ2-1
v_call: TRBV29-1
cdr3_aa: CTVRQGGGVEQFF
cdr3_nt: TGCACCGTCCGGCAGGGGGGCGGGGTGGAGCAGTTCTTC

d_call: TRBD1
clone_size: few
j_call: TRBJ2-6
v_call: TRBV7-3
cdr3_aa: CASSLDGTGSGANVLTF
cdr3_nt: TGTGCCAGCAGCTTAGATGGGACAGGGTCTGGGGCCAACGTCCTGACTTTC

d_call: TRBD1
clone_size: many
j_call: TRBJ1-3
v_call: TRBV29-1
cdr3_aa: CSGGQDRNTIYF
cdr3_nt: TGCAGCGGGGGACAGGATAGAAACACCATATATTTT

d_call: -
clone_size: -
j_call: TRBJ2-1
v_call: TRBV24-1
cdr3_aa: CATSDFNPEGGSYNEQFF
cdr3_nt: TGTGCCACCAGTGATTTCAACCCCGAGGGGGGATCCTACAATGAGCAGTTCTTC

d_call: TRBD2
clone_size: -
j_call: TRBJ2-1
v_call: TRBV7-6
cdr3_aa: CASSPTSGRLNEQFF
cdr3_nt: TGTGCCAGCAGCCCTACTAGCGGGAGGCTCAATGAGCAGTTCTTC

d_call: -
clone_size: few
j_call: TRBJ2-7
v_call: TRBV7-2
cdr3_aa: CASSLLGAGSSYEQYF
cdr3_nt: TGTGCCAGCAGCCTACTAGGCGCAGGGAGCTCCTACGAGCAGTACTTC

d_call: -
clone_size: -
j_call: TRBJ1-5
v_call: TRBV6-2/TRBV6-3
cdr3_aa: CASSPGWQQPQHF
cdr3_nt: TGTGCCAGCAGCCCAGGGTGGCAGCAGCCCCAGCATTTT

d_call: TRBD2
clone_size: -
j_call: TRBJ2-2
v_call: TRBV7-1
cdr3_aa: CASSSGGGPPTGELFF
cdr3_nt: TGTGCCAGCAGCTCAGGCGGGGGACCCCCCACCGGGGAGCTGTTTTTT

d_call: -
clone_size: few
j_call: TRBJ2-3
v_call: TRBV20-1
cdr3_aa: CSARMLAVTSDTQYF
cdr3_nt: TGCAGTGCTAGAATGCTAGCTGTGACCTCAGATACGCAGTATTTT

d_call: -
clone_size: -
j_call: TRBJ1-4
v_call: TRBV6-2/TRBV6-3
cdr3_aa: CASSYSWETNEKLFF
cdr3_nt: TGTGCCAGCAGTTACTCGTGGGAAACTAATGAAAAACTGTTTTTT

d_call: TRBD2
clone_size: -
j_call: TRBJ2-3
v_call: TRBV20-1
cdr3_aa: CSARDGRTSPTDTQYF
cdr3_nt: TGCAGTGCTAGAGATGGGAGGACTAGCCCCACAGATACGCAGTATTTT

d_call: TRBD2
clone_size: few
j_call: TRBJ2-5
v_call: TRBV29-1
cdr3_aa: CSADTSGTNLPTQYF
cdr3_nt: TGCAGCGCCGATACTAGCGGGACTAACCTACCGACCCAGTACTTC

d_call: -
clone_size: -
j_call: TRBJ1-5
v_call: TRBV5-5
cdr3_aa: CASSLEPFRVNQPQHF
cdr3_nt: TGTGCCAGCAGCTTGGAACCCTTCAGGGTTAATCAGCCCCAGCATTTT

d_call: TRBD2
clone_size: -
j_call: TRBJ2-5
v_call: TRBV29-1
cdr3_aa: CSVEGSGRAETQYF
cdr3_nt: TGCAGCGTTGAAGGTAGCGGGAGGGCAGAGACCCAGTACTTC

d_call: -
clone_size: -
j_call: TRBJ2-5
v_call: TRBV9
cdr3_aa: CASSVGVGQGGQETQYF
cdr3_nt: TGTGCCAGCAGCGTAGGTGTAGGGCAGGGAGGTCAAGAGACCCAGTACTTC

d_call: TRBD2
clone_size: few
j_call: TRBJ2-2
v_call: TRBV7-7
cdr3_aa: CASSPKLAGGPNTGELFF
cdr3_nt: TGTGCTAGCAGCCCCAAACTAGCGGGGGGGCCGAACACCGGGGAGCTGTTTTTT

d_call: -
clone_size: few
j_call: TRBJ2-5
v_call: TRBV7-2
cdr3_aa: CASSSRRWEKQETQYF
cdr3_nt: TGTGCCAGCAGCTCCCGGCGGTGGGAAAAGCAAGAGACCCAGTACTTC

d_call: -
clone_size: -
j_call: TRBJ2-3
v_call: TRBV7-2
cdr3_aa: CASSLNLLETDTQYF
cdr3_nt: TGTGCCAGTAGCTTAAATTTACTAGAAACAGATACGCAGTATTTT

d_call: -
clone_size: -
j_call: TRBJ1-2
v_call: TRBV5-1
cdr3_aa: CASSLGRGAGGYTF
cdr3_nt: TGCGCCAGCAGCTTGGGAAGAGGGGCAGGTGGCTACACCTTC

d_call: TRBD2
clone_size: -
j_call: TRBJ2-5
v_call: TRBV2
cdr3_aa: CASSDPAGGEETQYF
cdr3_nt: TGTGCCAGCAGTGACCCAGCGGGAGGTGAAGAGACCCAGTACTTC

d_call: -
clone_size: few
j_call: TRBJ1-1
v_call: TRBV9
cdr3_aa: CASSRGGGVNTEAFF
cdr3_nt: TGTGCCAGCAGCCGAGGAGGGGGGGTGAACACTGAAGCTTTCTTT

d_call: -
clone_size: few
j_call: TRBJ1-1
v_call: TRBV5-1
cdr3_aa: CASSWGLGATEAFF
cdr3_nt: TGCGCCAGCAGCTGGGGCCTTGGGGCCACTGAAGCTTTCTTT

d_call: TRBD1
clone_size: many
j_call: TRBJ1-2
v_call: TRBV7-2
cdr3_aa: CASSLALGTAYGYTF
cdr3_nt: TGTGCCAGCAGCTTAGCGCTGGGGACAGCCTATGGCTACACCTTC

d_call: -
clone_size: -
j_call: TRBJ2-5
v_call: TRBV7-7
cdr3_aa: CASSFDLGTLKTF
cdr3_nt: TGTGCTAGCAGCTTCGATCTCGGGACACTCAAAACCTTC

d_call: -
clone_size: -
j_call: TRBJ2-7
v_call: TRBV5-1
cdr3_aa: CASSEGPDYEQYF
cdr3_nt: TGCGCCAGCAGCGAGGGACCAGACTACGAGCAGTACTTC

d_call: -
clone_size: -
j_call: TRBJ2-5
v_call: TRBV12-3/TRBV12-4
cdr3_aa: CASSRQTLQETQHF
cdr3_nt: TGTGCCAGCAGTAGACAGACTTTACAAGAGACCCAGCACTTC

d_call: TRBD1
clone_size: -
j_call: TRBJ2-2
v_call: TRBV11-1
cdr3_aa: CASSRPVSGTVGLTNTGELFF
cdr3_nt: TGTGCCAGCAGCCGGCCTGTTTCCGGGACAGTAGGTTTAACGAACACCGGGGAGCTGTTTTTT

d_call: -
clone_size: few
j_call: TRBJ2-7
v_call: TRBV7-2
cdr3_aa: CASSLSVQVLYEQYF
cdr3_nt: TGTGCCAGCAGCTTATCAGTCCAGGTCCTGTACGAGCAGTACTTC

d_call: -
clone_size: -
j_call: TRBJ2-5
v_call: TRBV20-1
cdr3_aa: CSVVGFQETQYF
cdr3_nt: TGCAGTGTGGTGGGATTTCAAGAGACCCAGTACTTC

d_call: -
clone_size: -
j_call: TRBJ2-7
v_call: TRBV5-5
cdr3_aa: CASSQDWGYGEQYF
cdr3_nt: TGTGCCAGCAGCCAGGATTGGGGTTATGGCGAGCAGTACTTC

d_call: -
clone_size: few
j_call: TRBJ2-7
v_call: TRBV10-3
cdr3_aa: CASQEGGVQDEQYF
cdr3_nt: TGTGCCAGCCAAGAAGGAGGGGTTCAGGACGAGCAGTACTTC

d_call: TRBD1
clone_size: few
j_call: TRBJ2-5
v_call: TRBV5-1
cdr3_aa: CASTIGPRDRGLETQYF
cdr3_nt: TGCGCCAGCACCATAGGCCCCAGAGACAGGGGGCTTGAGACCCAGTACTTC

d_call: -
clone_size: -
j_call: TRBJ2-7
v_call: TRBV29-1
cdr3_aa: CSVVQDTTYEQYF
cdr3_nt: TGCAGCGTTGTACAGGACACCACCTACGAGCAGTACTTC

d_call: -
clone_size: few
j_call: TRBJ1-4
v_call: TRBV3-1
cdr3_aa: CASSQDGTPNEKLFF
cdr3_nt: TGTGCCAGCAGCCAAGATGGGACCCCTAATGAAAAACTGTTTTTT

d_call: -
clone_size: few
j_call: TRBJ1-2
v_call: TRBV7-2
cdr3_aa: CASSKTGNYGYTF
cdr3_nt: TGTGCCAGCAGCAAAACAGGGAACTATGGCTACACCTTC

d_call: TRBD1
clone_size: -
j_call: TRBJ2-5
v_call: TRBV29-1
cdr3_aa: CSVARTGGTALTQYF
cdr3_nt: TGCAGCGTTGCCAGGACAGGGGGCACCGCGTTGACCCAGTACTTC

d_call: TRBD1
clone_size: few
j_call: TRBJ2-1
v_call: TRBV2
cdr3_aa: CASSEAGQGLNEQFF
cdr3_nt: TGTGCCAGCAGTGAAGCGGGACAGGGACTCAATGAGCAGTTCTTC

d_call: -
clone_size: -
j_call: TRBJ1-5
v_call: TRBV4-2
cdr3_aa: CASSQERWQPQHF
cdr3_nt: TGTGCCAGCAGCCAAGAACGATGGCAGCCCCAGCATTTT